This T cell receptor (beta chain) was retrieved from a study of blood T cell repertoires in COVID-19. Study summary: Specimens from acute and convalescent COVID-19 originated in the United States, Italy and Spain. The analysed material was cDNA or gDNA that came from T cells, B-cell-depleted T cells, or PBMCs.

Germline V gene lookup returns CDR1 MNHEY and CDR2 SVGAGI. V shed 4 bases and J shed 5 bases, with 9 bases lying between them. The length of the CDR3 is 12 residues. Authors' processing steps: Quantification of nucleated cells was approximated via reference gene primer amplification. The assay was immunoSEQ multiplex PCR, and TCRdb's table has in-frame clones only and misses some. V and J calls and clone size are those listed in that table; D and trimming were worked out from the DNA. Among fewer than 70,000 clones listed, around 81% were seen once. The TCR was taken from a human donor in a cohort sampled during active COVID-19. V and J are TRBV6-5 and TRBJ2-7; TRBD1 might be the D (5 bases). The sequencing sample was made of peripheral blood. The CDR3 protein is CASSFSGNEQYF. CDR3 bases: TGTGCCAGCAGTTTTTCAGGGAACGAGCAGTACTTC.